This T cell receptor (beta chain) was obtained from a study of blood T cell repertoires in COVID-19. For the study at large: PBMCs, B-cell-depleted T cells, or T cells were the source of the cDNA or gDNA that made up the material.

This clone was detected once. The data were produced by immunoSEQ multiplex PCR, yet TCRdb's version contains in-frame clones alone and is incomplete. Of approximately 160,000 clones in the sample, roughly 88% were seen once. This CDR3 has 14 residues. Germline V gene sequence: CDR1 MGHDK, CDR2 SYGVNS. Trimming took 11 bases from V and 5 from J, leaving 18 bases between them. This chain links TRBV25-1 with TRBJ1-4, with D perhaps matching TRBD1 (5 bases). The origin of this receptor is a woman between 50 and 59 years old in a cohort sampled during active or convalescent COVID-19. The sequenced material came from peripheral blood. This CDR3 reads CARQPWQVNEKLFF. In DNA form, the CDR3 reads TGTGCCCGACAGCCGTGGCAAGTAAATGAAAAACTGTTTTTT.